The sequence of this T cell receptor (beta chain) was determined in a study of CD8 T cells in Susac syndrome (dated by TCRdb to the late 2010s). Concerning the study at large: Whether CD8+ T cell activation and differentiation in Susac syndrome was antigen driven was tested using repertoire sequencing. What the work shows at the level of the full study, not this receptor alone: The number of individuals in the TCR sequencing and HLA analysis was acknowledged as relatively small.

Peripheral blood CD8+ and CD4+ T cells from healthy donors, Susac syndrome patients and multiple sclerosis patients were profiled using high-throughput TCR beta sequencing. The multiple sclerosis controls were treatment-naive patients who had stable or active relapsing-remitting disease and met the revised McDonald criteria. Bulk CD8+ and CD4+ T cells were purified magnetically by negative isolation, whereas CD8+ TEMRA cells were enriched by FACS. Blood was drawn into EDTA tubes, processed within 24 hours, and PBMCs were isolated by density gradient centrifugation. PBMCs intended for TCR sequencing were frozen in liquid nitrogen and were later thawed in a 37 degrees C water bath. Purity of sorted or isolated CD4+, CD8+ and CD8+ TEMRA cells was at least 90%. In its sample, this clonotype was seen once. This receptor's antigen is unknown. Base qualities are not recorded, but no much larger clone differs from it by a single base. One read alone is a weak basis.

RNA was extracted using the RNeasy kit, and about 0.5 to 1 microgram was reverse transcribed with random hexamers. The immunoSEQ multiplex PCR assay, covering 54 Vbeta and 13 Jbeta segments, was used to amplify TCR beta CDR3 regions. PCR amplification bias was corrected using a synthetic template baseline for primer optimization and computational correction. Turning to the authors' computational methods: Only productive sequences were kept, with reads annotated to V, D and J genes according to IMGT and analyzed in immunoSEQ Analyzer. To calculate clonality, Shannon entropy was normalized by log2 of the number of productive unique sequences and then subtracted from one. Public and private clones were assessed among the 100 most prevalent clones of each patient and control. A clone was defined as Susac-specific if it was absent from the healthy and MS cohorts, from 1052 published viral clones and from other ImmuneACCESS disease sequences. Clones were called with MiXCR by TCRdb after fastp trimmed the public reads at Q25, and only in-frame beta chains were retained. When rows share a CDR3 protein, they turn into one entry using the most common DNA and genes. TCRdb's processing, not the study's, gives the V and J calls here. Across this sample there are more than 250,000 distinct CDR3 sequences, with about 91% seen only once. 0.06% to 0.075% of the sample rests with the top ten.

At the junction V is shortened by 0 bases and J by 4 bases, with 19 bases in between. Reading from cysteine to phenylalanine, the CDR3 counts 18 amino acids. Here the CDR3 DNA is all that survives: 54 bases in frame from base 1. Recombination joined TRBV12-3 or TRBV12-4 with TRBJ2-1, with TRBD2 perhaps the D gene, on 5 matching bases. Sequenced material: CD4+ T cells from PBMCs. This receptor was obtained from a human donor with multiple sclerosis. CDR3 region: CASSLALGYSERYNEQFF. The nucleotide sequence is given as TGTGCCAGCAGTTTAGCGCTAGGATACAGCGAGCGGTACAATGAGCAGTTCTTC.